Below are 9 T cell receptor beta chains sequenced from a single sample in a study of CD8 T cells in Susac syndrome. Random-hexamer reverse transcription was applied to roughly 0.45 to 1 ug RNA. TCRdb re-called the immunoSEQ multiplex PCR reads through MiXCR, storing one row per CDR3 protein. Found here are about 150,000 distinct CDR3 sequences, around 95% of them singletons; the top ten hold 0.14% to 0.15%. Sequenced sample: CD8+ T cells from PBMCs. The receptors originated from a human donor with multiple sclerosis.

The CDR3 coding sequence is TGCAGTGCTAGGGACCCCCCAAGCGCTAGCTCCTACAATGAGCAGTTCTTC. Translating it yields CSARDPPSASSYNEQFF. The chain joins TRBV20-1 to TRBJ2-1; no clear D. Germline values: CDR1 DFQATT, CDR2 SNEGSKA (reference sequence). This CDR3 region has 17 residues. V lost 3 bases and J 0 bases, leaving 18 bases between the germline ends.

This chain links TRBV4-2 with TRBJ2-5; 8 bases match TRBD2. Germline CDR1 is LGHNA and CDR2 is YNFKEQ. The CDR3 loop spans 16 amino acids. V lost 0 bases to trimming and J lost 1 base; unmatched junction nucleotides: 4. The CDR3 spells CASSQDRTSGQETQYF. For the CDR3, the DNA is TGTGCCAGCAGCCAAGATCGTACTAGCGGCCAAGAGACCCAGTACTTC.

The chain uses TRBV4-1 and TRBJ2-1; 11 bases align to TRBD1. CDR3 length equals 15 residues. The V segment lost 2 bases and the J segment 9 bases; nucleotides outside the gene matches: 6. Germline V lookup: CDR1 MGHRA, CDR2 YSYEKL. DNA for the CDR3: TGCGCCAGCAGCCAACCGGGACAGGGGGTAACTGAGCAGTTCTTC. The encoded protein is CASSQPGQGVTEQFF.

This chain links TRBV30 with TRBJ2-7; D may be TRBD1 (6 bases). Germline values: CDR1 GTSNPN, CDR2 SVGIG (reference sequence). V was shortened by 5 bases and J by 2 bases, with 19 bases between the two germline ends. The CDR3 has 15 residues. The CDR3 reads CAWRVQGWSAYEQYF. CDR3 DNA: TGTGCCTGGCGGGTTCAGGGGTGGTCCGCCTACGAGCAGTACTTC.

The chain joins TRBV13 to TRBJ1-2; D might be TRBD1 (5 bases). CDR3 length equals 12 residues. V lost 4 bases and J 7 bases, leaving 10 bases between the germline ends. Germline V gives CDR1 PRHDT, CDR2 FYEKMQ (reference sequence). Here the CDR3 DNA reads TGTGCCAGCAGCTCCCAGGGCCGTGGCTACACCTTC. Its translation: CASSSQGRGYTF.

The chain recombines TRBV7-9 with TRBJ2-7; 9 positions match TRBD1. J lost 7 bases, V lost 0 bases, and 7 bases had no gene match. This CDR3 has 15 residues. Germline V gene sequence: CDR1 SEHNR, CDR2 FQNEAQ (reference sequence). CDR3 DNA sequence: TGTGCCAGCAGCTTAGCACCGGGACAGGGCGGAGAGCAGTACTTC. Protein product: CASSLAPGQGGEQYF.

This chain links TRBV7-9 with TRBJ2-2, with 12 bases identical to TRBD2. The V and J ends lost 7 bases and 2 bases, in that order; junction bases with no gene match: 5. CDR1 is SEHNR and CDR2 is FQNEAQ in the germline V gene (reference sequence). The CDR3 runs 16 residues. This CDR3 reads CASIRTSGVNTGELFF. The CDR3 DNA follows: TGTGCCAGCATCAGGACTAGCGGGGTAAACACCGGGGAGCTGTTTTTT.

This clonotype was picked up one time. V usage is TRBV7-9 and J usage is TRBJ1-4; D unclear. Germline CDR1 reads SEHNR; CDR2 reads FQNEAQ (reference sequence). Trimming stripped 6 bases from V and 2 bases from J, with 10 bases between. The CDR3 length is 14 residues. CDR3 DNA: TGTGCCAGCAGAGCTCTAGCTACTAATGAAAAACTGTTTTTT. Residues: CASRALATNEKLFF. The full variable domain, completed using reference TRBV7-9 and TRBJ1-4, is DTGVSQNPRHKITKRGQNVTFRCDPISEHNRLYWYRQTLGQGPEFLTYFQNEAQLEKSRLLSDRFSAERPKGSFSTLEIQRTEQGDSAMYLCASRALATNEKLFFGSGTQLSVL.

CDR3 in amino acids: CASSQDRLAGGSYNEQFF. In nucleotides, the CDR3 is TGTGCCAGCAGCCAAGATAGACTAGCGGGGGGCTCCTACAATGAGCAGTTCTTC. This sequence joins TRBV3-1 and TRBJ2-1; 13 bases fit TRBD2. This CDR3 is 18 amino acids long. Germline V CDR1 and CDR2: LGHDT, YNNKEL (reference sequence). V gave up 0 bases and J gave up 0 bases; unmatched junction bases: 2.